Following are 10 T cell receptor beta chains from one sample sequenced in a study of somatic mutations in cytotoxic T cells in rheumatoid arthritis. Only in-frame clones appear in the TCRdb table, and some are missing; sequencing was by immunoSEQ multiplex PCR. The sample shows 10,000 or so clones, approximately 91% of them seen only once. The sequenced sample was CD4+ T cells sorted from blood. The receptor source for this set is a woman between 18 and 30 years old with rheumatoid arthritis.

The CDR3 DNA follows: TGCGCCAGCAGCCAAGGAGGGGGAGATACGCAGTATTTT. This codes for CASSQGGGDTQYF. The genes are TRBV4-3 and TRBJ2-3, with D possibly TRBD1 on 6 matching bases. The CDR3 sequence is 13 residues long. Germline-derived CDR1 and CDR2 are LGHNA and YSLEER. Trimming cost V 1 base and J 5 bases, with 7 bases left between them.

The chain is built from TRBV7-2 and TRBJ1-2, with D perhaps TRBD1 (5 bases). The CDR3 has 12 residues. Trimming took 5 bases from V and 4 from J, leaving 8 bases between them. Germline V gene lookup returns CDR1 SGHTA and CDR2 FQGNSA. The CDR3, as DNA: TGTGCCAGCAGCCCGCAGGGCTATGGCTACACCTTC. Translated, it gives CASSPQGYGYTF. The complete variable domain, with remaining parts taken from reference TRBV7-2 and TRBJ1-2, reads GAGVSQSPSNKVTEKGKDVELRCDPISGHTALYWYRQSLGQGLEFLIYFQGNSAPDKSGLPSDRFSAERTGGSVSTLTIQRTQQEDSAVYLCASSPQGYGYTFGSGTRLTVV.

The chain combines TRBV7-3 with TRBJ1-1, with D uncertain. CDR3 size: 13 residues. V lost 8 bases and J lost 0, with 10 bases in between. The germline V gene has CDR1 SGHTA and CDR2 FQGTGA. Written as DNA, the CDR3 is TGTGCCAGCCGCCGGGATATGAACACTGAAGCTTTCTTT. It is translated as CASRRDMNTEAFF.

This clone was found a few times. This chain joins TRBV5-1 and TRBJ1-2, with D uncertain. Between the trimmed V and J ends, which lost 0 bases and 0 bases, there was a span of 6 bases. Germline CDR1 reads SGHRS; CDR2 reads YFSETQ. The CDR3 spans 14 residues. CDR3 DNA sequence: TGCGCCAGCAGCTTGGACAGCACTAACTATGGCTACACCTTC. Its translation: CASSLDSTNYGYTF.

The chain uses TRBV5-1 and TRBJ2-1, with D perhaps TRBD1 (5 bases). Trimming removed 4 bases at V and 6 bases at J, with 14 bases between. The CDR3 consists of 14 residues. CDR1 and CDR2 (germline): SGHRS, YFSETQ. CDR3 residues: CASSPTVIANEQFF. The CDR3 nucleotides read TGCGCCAGCAGCCCGACAGTCATCGCCAATGAGCAGTTCTTC.

The chain carries TRBV7-2 and TRBJ2-7; 13 nucleotides agree with TRBD2. The trim removed 1 base at V and 4 bases at J, leaving 4 bases unmatched. Germline CDR1 SGHTA, CDR2 FQGNSA. The CDR3 is 16 residues long. The CDR3 here is CASSLEGTSGIYEQYF. As DNA, the CDR3 is TGTGCCAGCAGCTTAGAGGGGACTAGCGGGATTTACGAGCAGTACTTC.

The CDR3 region has the DNA TGCGCCAGCAGCTGGGGGGGACAGGGGTTCTACGAGCAGTACTTC. Its translation is CASSWGGQGFYEQYF. The V and J genes are TRBV5-1 and TRBJ2-7; 10 bases are a match to TRBD1. Germline loops: CDR1 SGHRS, CDR2 YFSETQ. The CDR3 totals 15 residues. V gave up 3 bases and J gave up 3 bases; unmatched junction bases: 6.

J is TRBJ1-5 and V is TRBV2; 8 bases agree with TRBD1. V was clipped by 10 bases and J by 7 bases; unmatched bases: 12. CDR3 length: 14 residues. Germline assignment: CDR1 SNHLY and CDR2 FYNNEI. The CDR3, as DNA: TGTGCCAACAGGGGGACAGCTGGGGGCCAGCCCCAGCATTTT. It specifies CANRGTAGGQPQHF.

The V and J genes are TRBV14 and TRBJ1-4, with D maybe TRBD1 (6 bases). The V gene's germline CDR1 is SGHDN and CDR2 FVKESK. V was pared by 0 bases and J by 2 bases, with 7 bases between. This CDR3 comprises 15 residues. DNA of the CDR3: TGTGCCAGCAGCCAAGACAGGGGTACTAATGAAAAACTGTTTTTT. Translated, it gives CASSQDRGTNEKLFF. The entire variable domain, with the rest obtained from reference TRBV14 and TRBJ1-4, is as follows: EAGVTQFPSHSVIEKGQTVTLRCDPISGHDNLYWYRRVMGKEIKFLLHFVKESKQDESGMPNNRFLAERTGGTYSTLKVQPAELEDSGVYFCASSQDRGTNEKLFFGSGTQLSVL.

The chain recombines TRBV7-2 with TRBJ2-5, with D possibly being TRBD1 (6 bases). Germline V gene lookup returns CDR1 SGHTA and CDR2 FQGNSA. The V end was cut by 2 bases, the J end by 7 bases, with 14 bases between. The CDR3 length is 14 residues. The CDR3 reads CASSLTPGVGTQYF. As DNA, the CDR3 is TGTGCCAGCAGCTTAACGCCAGGGGTGGGGACCCAGTACTTC.